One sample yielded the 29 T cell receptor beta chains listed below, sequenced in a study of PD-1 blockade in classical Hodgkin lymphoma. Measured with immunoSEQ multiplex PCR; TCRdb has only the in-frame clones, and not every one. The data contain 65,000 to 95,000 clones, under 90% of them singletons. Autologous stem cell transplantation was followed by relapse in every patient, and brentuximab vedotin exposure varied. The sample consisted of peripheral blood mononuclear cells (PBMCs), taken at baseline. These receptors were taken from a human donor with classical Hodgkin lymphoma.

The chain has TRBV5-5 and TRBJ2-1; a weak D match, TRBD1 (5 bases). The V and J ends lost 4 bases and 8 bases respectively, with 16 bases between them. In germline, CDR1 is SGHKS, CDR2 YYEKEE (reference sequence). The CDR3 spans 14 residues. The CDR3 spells CASSGRDLSHEQFF. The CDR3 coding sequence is TGTGCCAGCAGCGGCAGGGATCTTTCTCATGAGCAGTTCTTC.

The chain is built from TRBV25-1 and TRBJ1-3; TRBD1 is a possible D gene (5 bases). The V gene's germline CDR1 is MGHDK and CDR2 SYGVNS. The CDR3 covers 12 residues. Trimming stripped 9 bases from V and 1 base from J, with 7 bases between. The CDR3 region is CASWGSGNTIYF. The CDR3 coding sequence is TGTGCCAGTTGGGGGTCTGGAAACACCATATATTTT.

The CDR3 is CASSFLGDTEAFF. The CDR3 DNA follows: TGTGCCAGCAGTTTCTTAGGTGACACTGAAGCTTTCTTT. The gene calls are TRBV28 and TRBJ1-1; D not resolved. Germline CDR1 reads MDHEN; CDR2 reads SYDVKM. Trimming cost V 3 bases and J 3 bases, with 8 bases left between them. The CDR3 is made up of 13 amino acids.

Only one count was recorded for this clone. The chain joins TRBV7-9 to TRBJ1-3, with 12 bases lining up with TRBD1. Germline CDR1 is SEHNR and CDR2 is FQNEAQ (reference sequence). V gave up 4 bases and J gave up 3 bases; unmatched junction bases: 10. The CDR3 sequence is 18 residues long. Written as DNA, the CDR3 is TGTGCCAGCAGCTCCCGGGACAGGGGGCGCGGGTTTGGAAACACCATATATTTT. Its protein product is CASSSRDRGRGFGNTIYF. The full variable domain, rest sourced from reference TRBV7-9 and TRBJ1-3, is DTGVSQNPRHKITKRGQNVTFRCDPISEHNRLYWYRQTLGQGPEFLTYFQNEAQLEKSRLLSDRFSAERPKGSFSTLEIQRTEQGDSAMYLCASSSRDRGRGFGNTIYFGEGSWLTVV.

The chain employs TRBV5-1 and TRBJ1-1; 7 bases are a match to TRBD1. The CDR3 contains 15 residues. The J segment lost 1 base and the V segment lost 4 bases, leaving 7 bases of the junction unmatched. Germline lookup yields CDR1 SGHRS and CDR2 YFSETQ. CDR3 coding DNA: TGCGCCAGCAGCGCAATACAGGGGAGGAACACTGAAGCTTTCTTT. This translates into CASSAIQGRNTEAFF.

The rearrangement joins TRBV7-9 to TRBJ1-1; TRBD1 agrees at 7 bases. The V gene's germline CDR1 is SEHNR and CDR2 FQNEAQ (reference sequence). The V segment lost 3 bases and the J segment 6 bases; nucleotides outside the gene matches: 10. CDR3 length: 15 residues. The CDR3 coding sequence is TGTGCCAGCAGCTTCAGGGGGGCGCGGAAAGCTGAAGCTTTCTTT. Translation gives CASSFRGARKAEAFF.

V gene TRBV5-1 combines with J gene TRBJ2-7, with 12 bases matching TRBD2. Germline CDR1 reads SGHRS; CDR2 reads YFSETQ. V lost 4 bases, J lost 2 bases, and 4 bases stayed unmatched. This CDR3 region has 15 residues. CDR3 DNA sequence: TGCGCCAGCAGCGCACTAGCGGGAGGTACCTACGAGCAGTACTTC. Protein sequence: CASSALAGGTYEQYF.

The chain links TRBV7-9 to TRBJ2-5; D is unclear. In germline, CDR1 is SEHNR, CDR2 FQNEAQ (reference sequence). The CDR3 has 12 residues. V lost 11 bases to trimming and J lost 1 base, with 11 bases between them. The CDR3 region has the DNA TGTGCCTTTAAGCCTACCCAAGAGACCCAGTACTTC. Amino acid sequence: CAFKPTQETQYF. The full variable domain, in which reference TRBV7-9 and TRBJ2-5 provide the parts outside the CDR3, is DTGVSQNPRHKITKRGQNVTFRCDPISEHNRLYWYRQTLGQGPEFLTYFQNEAQLEKSRLLSDRFSAERPKGSFSTLEIQRTEQGDSAMYLCAFKPTQETQYFGPGTRLLVL.

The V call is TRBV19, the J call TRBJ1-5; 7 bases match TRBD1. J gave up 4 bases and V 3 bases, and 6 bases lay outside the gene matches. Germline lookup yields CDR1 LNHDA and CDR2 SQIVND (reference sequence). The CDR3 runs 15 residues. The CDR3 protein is CASSISGTENQPQHF. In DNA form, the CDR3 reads TGTGCCAGTAGTATTTCCGGGACAGAAAATCAGCCCCAGCATTTT.

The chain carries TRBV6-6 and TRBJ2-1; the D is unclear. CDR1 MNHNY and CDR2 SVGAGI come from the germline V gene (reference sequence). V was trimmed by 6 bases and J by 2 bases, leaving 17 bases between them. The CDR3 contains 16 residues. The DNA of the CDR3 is TGTGCCAGCAGCCCCCCGGAATTCTTAACCTACAATGAGCAGTTCTTC. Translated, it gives CASSPPEFLTYNEQFF.

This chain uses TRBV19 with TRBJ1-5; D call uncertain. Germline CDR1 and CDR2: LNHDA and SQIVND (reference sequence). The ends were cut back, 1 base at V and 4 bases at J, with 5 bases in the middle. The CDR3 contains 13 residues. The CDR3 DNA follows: TGTGCCAGTAGTATAGGGGAAAATCAGCCCCAGCATTTT. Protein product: CASSIGENQPQHF.

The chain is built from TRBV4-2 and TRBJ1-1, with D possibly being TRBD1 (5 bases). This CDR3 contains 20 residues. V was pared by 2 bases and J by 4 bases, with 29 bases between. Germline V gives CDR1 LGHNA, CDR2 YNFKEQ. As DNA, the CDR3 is TGTGCCAGCAGCCAAACTGACCAGAAACCGGGGCCCCCTGGTGCCACTGAAGCTTTCTTT. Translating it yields CASSQTDQKPGPPGATEAFF.

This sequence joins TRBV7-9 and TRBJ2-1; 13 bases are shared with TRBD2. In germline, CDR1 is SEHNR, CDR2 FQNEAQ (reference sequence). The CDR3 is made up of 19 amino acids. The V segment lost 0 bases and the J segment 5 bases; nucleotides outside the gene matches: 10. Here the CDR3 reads CASSLAMTSGRPGNNEQFF. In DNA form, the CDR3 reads TGTGCCAGCAGCTTAGCGATGACTAGCGGGAGGCCGGGGAACAATGAGCAGTTCTTC.

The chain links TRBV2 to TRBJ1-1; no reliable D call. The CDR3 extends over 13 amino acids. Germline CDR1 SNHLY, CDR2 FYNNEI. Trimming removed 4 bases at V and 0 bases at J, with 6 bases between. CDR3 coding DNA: TGTGCCAGCAGTGTGAAGTTGAACACTGAAGCTTTCTTT. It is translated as CASSVKLNTEAFF.

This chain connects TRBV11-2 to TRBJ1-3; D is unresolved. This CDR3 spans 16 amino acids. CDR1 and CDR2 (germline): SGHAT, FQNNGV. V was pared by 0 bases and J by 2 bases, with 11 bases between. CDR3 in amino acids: CASSLDRAATGNTIYF. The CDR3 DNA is TGTGCCAGCAGCTTAGATCGGGCGGCTACTGGAAACACCATATATTTT.

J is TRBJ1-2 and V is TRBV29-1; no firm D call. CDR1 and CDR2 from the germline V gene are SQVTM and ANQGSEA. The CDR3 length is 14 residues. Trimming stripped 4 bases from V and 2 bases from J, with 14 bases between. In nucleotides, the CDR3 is TGCAGCGTTGGGTCAGACCTCCCGAACTATGGCTACACCTTC. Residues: CSVGSDLPNYGYTF.

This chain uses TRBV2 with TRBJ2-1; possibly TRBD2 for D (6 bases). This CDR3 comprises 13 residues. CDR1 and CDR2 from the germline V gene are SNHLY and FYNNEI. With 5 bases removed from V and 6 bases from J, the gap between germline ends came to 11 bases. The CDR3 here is CASSLWEVNEQFF. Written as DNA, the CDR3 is TGTGCCAGCAGTCTCTGGGAGGTCAATGAGCAGTTCTTC. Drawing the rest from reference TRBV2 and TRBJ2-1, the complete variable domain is EPEVTQTPSHQVTQMGQEVILRCVPISNHLYFYWYRQILGQKVEFLVSFYNNEISEKSEIFDDQFSVERPDGSNFTLKIRSTKLEDSAMYFCASSLWEVNEQFFGPGTRLTVL.

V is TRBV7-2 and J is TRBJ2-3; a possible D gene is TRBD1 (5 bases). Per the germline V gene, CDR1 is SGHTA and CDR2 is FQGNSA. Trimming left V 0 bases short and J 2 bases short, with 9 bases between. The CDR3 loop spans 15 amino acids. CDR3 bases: TGTGCCAGCAGCTTAGCGGTGACAGACACAGATACGCAGTATTTT. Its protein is CASSLAVTDTDTQYF.

CDR3 amino acids: CASSRGAGANVLTF. In DNA form, the CDR3 reads TGCGCCAGCAGCCGGGGAGCTGGGGCCAACGTCCTGACTTTC. The V call is TRBV4-1, the J call TRBJ2-6; weak D call: TRBD2 (5 bases). The CDR3 covers 14 residues. The germline V gene encodes CDR1 MGHRA and CDR2 YSYEKL. V lost 4 bases and J 2 bases, leaving 6 bases between the germline ends.

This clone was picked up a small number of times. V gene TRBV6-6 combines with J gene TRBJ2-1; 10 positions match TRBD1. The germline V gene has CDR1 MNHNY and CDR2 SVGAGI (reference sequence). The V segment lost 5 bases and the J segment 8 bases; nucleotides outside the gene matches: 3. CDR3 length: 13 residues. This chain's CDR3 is CASSKDRGYEQFF. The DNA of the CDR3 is TGTGCCAGCAGTAAGGACAGGGGGTATGAGCAGTTCTTC.

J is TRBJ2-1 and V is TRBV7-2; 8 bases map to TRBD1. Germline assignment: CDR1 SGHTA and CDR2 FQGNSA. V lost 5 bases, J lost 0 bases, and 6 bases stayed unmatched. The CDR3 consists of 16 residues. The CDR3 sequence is CASSLYRGVSYNEQFF. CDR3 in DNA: TGTGCCAGCAGCCTCTACAGGGGGGTCTCCTACAATGAGCAGTTCTTC.

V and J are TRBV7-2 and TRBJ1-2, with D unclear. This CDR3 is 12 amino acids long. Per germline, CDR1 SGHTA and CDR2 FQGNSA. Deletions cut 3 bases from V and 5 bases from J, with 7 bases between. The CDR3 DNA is TGTGCCAGCAGCTTGGGCGCTTATGGCTACACCTTC. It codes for CASSLGAYGYTF.

The DNA of the CDR3 is TGCGCCAGCAGCTCACGGGACAGGGATCGGCATGAGCAGTTCTTC. This codes for CASSSRDRDRHEQFF. The chain combines TRBV5-1 with TRBJ2-1, with 9 positions matching TRBD1. Germline trimming cut 3 bases from V and 8 bases from J; bases unmatched to any gene: 9. The CDR3 consists of 15 residues. Germline V lookup: CDR1 SGHRS, CDR2 YFSETQ.

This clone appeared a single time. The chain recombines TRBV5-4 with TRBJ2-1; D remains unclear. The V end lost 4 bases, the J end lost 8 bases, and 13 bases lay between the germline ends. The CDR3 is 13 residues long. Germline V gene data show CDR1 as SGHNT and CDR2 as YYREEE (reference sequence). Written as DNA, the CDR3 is TGTGCCAGCAGCGCGGTGGGTGAGGATGAGCAGTTCTTC. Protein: CASSAVGEDEQFF.

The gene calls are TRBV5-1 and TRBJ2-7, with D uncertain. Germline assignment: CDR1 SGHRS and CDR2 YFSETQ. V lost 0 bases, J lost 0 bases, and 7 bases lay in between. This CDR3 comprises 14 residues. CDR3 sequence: CASSLEASSYEQYF. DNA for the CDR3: TGCGCCAGCAGCTTGGAGGCAAGCTCCTACGAGCAGTACTTC.

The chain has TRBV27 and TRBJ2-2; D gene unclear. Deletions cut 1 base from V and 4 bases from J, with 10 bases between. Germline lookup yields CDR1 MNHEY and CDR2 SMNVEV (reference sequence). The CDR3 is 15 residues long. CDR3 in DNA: TGTGCCAGCAGTTTATTTTCAGTTGGCACCGGGGAGCTGTTTTTT. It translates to CASSLFSVGTGELFF.

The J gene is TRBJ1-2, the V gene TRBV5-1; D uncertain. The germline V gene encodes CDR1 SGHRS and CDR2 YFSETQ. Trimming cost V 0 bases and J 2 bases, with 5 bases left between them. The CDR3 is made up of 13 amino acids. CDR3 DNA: TGCGCCAGCAGCTTGGACGGGAACTATGGCTACACCTTC. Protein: CASSLDGNYGYTF.

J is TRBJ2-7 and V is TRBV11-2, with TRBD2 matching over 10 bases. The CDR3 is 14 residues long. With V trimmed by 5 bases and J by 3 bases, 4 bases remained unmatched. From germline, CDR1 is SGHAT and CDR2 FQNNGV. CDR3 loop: CASSRASGGYEQYF. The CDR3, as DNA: TGTGCCAGCAGCCGAGCTAGCGGGGGCTACGAGCAGTACTTC.

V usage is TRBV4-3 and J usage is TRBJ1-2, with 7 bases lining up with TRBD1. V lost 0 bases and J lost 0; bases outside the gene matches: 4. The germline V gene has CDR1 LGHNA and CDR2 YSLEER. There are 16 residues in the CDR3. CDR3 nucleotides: TGCGCCAGCAGCCAAGATAGCCAGGGGGCTAACTATGGCTACACCTTC. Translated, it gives CASSQDSQGANYGYTF.